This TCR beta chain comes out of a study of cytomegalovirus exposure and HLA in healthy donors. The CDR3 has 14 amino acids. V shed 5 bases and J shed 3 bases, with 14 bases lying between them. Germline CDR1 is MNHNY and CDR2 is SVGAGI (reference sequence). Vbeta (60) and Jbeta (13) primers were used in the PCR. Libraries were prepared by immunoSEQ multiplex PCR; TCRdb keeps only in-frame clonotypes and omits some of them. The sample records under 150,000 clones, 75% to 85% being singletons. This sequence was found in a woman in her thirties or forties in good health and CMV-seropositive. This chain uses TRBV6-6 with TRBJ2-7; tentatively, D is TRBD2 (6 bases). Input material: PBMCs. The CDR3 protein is CASSDGTLVYEQYF. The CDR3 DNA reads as TGTGCCAGCAGTGACGGGACTCTCGTCTACGAGCAGTACTTC.